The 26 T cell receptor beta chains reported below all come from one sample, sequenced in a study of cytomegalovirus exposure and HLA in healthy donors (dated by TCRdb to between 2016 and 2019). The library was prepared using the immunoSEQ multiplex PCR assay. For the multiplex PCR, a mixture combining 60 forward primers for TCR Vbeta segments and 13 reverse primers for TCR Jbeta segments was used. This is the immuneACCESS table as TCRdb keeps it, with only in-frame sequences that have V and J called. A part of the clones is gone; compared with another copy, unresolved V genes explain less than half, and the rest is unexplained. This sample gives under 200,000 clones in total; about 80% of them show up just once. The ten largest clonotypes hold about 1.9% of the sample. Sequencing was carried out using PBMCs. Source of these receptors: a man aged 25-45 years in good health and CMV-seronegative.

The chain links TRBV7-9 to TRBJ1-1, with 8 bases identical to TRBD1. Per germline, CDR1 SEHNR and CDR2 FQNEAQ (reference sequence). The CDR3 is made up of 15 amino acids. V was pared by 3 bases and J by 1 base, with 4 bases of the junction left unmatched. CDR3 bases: TGTGCCAGCAGCTTGGCAGGGGGCGGGAACACTGAAGCTTTCTTT. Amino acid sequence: CASSLAGGGNTEAFF.

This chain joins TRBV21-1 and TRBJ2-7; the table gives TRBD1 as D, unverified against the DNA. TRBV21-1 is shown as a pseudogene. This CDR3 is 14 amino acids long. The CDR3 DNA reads TGTGCCAGCAGCAAGCAGGGGGCCTTGGACGAGCAGTACTTC. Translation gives CASSKQGALDEQYF.

The CDR3 DNA follows: TGTGCCAGTAGACGAGACAGGGTCCCCTACAATGAGCAGTTCTTC. This gives the protein CASRRDRVPYNEQFF. The chain is built from TRBV19 and TRBJ2-1, with TRBD1 matching over 7 bases. This CDR3 is 15 amino acids long. The germline CDR1 and CDR2 sequences are LNHDA and SQIVND (reference sequence). V was clipped by 6 bases and J by 2 bases; unmatched bases: 7.

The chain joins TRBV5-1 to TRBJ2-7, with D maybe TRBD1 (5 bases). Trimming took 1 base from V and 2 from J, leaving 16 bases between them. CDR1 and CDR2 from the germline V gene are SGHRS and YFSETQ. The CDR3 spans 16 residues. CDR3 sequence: CASSLTGRLGTYEQYF. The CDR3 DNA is TGCGCCAGCAGCTTGACAGGACGCCTAGGTACCTACGAGCAGTACTTC.

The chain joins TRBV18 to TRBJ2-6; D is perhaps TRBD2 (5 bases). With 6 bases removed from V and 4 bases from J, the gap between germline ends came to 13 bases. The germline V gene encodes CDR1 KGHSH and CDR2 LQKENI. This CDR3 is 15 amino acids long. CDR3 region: CASSPRESGANVLTF. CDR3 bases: TGTGCCAGCTCTCCAAGGGAGTCCGGGGCCAACGTCCTGACTTTC.

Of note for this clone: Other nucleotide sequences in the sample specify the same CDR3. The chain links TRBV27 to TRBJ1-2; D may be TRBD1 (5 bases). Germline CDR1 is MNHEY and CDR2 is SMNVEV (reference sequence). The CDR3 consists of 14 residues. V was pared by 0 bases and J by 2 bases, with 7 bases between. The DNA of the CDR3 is TGTGCCAGCAGTTTATCCGCAGGGAACTATGGCTACACCTTC. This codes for CASSLSAGNYGYTF.

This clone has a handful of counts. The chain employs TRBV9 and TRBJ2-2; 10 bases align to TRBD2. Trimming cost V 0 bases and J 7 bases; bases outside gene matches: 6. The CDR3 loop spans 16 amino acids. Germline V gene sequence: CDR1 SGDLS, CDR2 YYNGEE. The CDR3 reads CASSVGTSGKFGELFF. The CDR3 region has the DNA TGTGCCAGCAGCGTAGGGACTAGCGGCAAGTTCGGGGAGCTGTTTTTT.

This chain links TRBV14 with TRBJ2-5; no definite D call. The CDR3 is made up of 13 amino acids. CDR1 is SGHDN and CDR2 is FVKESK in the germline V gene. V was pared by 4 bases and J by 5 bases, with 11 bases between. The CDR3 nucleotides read TGTGCCAGCAGCCTTATGTTACGGGAGACCCAGTACTTC. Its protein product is CASSLMLRETQYF.

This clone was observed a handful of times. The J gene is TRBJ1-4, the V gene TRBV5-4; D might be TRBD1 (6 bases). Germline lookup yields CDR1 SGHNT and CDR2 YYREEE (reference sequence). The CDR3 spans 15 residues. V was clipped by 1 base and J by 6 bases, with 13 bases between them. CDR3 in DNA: TGTGCCAGCAGCTTGAACCTAGGGGGGGATGAAAAACTGTTTTTT. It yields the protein CASSLNLGGDEKLFF.

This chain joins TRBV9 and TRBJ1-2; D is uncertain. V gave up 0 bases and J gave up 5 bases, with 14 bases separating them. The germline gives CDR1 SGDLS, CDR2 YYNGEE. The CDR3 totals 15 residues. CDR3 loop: CASSVESGPAYGYTF. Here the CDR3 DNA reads TGTGCCAGCAGCGTAGAGTCAGGCCCTGCTTATGGCTACACCTTC.

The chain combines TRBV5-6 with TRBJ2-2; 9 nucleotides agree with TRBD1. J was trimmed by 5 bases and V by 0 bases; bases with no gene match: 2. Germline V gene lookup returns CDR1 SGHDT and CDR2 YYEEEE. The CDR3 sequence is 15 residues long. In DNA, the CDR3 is TGTGCCAGCAGCTTGGGACAGGGGGGGACCGGGGAGCTGTTTTTT. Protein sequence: CASSLGQGGTGELFF.

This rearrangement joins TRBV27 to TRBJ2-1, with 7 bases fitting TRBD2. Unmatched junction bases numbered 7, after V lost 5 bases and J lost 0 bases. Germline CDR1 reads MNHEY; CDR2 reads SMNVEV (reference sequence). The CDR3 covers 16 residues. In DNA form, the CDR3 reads TGTGCCAGCAGTGGCCCCGGGACTAACTCCTACAATGAGCAGTTCTTC. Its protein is CASSGPGTNSYNEQFF.

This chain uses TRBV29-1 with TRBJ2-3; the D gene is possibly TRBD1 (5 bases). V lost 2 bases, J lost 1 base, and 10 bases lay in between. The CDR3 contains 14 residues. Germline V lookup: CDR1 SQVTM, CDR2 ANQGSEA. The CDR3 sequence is CSVEYRSGTDTQYF. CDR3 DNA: TGCAGCGTTGAATACAGGAGTGGCACAGATACGCAGTATTTT.

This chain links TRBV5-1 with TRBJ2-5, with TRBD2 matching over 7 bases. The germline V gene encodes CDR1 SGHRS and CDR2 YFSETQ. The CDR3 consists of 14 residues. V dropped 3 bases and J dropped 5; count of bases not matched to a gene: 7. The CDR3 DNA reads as TGCGCCAGCAGCTGGGAGGGGAGGGCCGAGACCCAGTACTTC. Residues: CASSWEGRAETQYF.

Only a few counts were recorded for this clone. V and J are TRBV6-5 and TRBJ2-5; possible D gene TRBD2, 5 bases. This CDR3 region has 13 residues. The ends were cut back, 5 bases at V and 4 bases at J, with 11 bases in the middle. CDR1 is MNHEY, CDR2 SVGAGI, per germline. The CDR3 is CASSGPGVETQYF. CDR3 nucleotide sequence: TGTGCCAGCAGTGGCCCCGGGGTAGAGACCCAGTACTTC.

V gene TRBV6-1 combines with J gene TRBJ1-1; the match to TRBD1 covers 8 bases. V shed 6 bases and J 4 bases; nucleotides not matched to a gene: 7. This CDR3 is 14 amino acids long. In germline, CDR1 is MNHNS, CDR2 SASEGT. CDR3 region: CASSLTGVGTEAFF. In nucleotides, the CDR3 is TGTGCCAGCAGCTTGACAGGGGTAGGCACTGAAGCTTTCTTT.

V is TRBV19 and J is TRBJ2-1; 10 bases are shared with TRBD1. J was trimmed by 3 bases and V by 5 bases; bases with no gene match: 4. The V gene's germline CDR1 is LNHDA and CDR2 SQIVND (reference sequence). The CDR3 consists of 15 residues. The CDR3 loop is CASSAGTGDYNEQFF. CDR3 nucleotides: TGTGCCAGTAGTGCCGGGACAGGGGACTACAATGAGCAGTTCTTC.

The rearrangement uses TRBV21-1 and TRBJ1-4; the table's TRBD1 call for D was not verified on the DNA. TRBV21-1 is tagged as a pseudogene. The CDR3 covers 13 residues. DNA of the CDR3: TGTGCCAGGAACAGGGGCGATCATGAAAAACTGTTTTTT. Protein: CARNRGDHEKLFF.

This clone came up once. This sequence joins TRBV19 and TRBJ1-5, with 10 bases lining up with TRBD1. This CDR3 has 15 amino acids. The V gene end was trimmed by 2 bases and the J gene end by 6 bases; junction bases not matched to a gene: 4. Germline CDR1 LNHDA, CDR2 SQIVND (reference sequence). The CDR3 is CASSIPGQGTQPQHF. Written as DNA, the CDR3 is TGTGCCAGTAGTATACCGGGACAGGGGACTCAGCCCCAGCATTTT.

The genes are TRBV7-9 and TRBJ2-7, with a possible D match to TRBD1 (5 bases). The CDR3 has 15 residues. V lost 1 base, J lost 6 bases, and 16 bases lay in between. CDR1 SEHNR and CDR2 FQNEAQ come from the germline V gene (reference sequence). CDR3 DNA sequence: TGTGCCAGCAGCTTAGTAGGTGGGGCGCCGACCGAGCAGTACTTC. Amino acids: CASSLVGGAPTEQYF.

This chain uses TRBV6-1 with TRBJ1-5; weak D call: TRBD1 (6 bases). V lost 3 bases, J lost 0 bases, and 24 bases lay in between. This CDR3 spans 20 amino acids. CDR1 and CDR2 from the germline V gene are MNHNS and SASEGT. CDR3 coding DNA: TGTGCCAGCAGTGACCATGCAGGGGCGGGCTTGGGTGATAGCAATCAGCCCCAGCATTTT. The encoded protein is CASSDHAGAGLGDSNQPQHF.

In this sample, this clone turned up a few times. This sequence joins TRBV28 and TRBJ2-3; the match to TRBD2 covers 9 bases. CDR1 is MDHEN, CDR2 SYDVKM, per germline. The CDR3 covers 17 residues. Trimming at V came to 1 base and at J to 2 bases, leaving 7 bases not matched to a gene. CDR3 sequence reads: CASSLSGLAGITDTQYF. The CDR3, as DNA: TGTGCCAGCAGTTTATCCGGGCTAGCGGGAATCACAGATACGCAGTATTTT. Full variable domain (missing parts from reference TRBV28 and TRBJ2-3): DVKVTQSSRYLVKRTGEKVFLECVQDMDHENMFWYRQDPGLGLRLIYFSYDVKMKEKGDIPEGYSVSREKKERFSLILESASTNQTSMYLCASSLSGLAGITDTQYFGPGTRLTVL.

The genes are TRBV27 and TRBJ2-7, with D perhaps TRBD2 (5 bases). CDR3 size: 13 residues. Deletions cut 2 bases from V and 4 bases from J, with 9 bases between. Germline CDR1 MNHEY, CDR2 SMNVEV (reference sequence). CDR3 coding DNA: TGTGCCAGCAGTTTAAACAGACTATACGAGCAGTACTTC. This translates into CASSLNRLYEQYF.

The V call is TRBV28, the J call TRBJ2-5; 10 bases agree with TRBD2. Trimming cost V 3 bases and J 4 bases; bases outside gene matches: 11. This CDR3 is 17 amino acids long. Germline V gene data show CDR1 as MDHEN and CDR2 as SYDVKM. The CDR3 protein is CASSFHVTSGSGETQYF. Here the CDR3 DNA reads TGTGCCAGCAGTTTTCATGTGACTAGCGGGTCGGGAGAGACCCAGTACTTC. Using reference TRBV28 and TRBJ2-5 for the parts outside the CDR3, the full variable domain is DVKVTQSSRYLVKRTGEKVFLECVQDMDHENMFWYRQDPGLGLRLIYFSYDVKMKEKGDIPEGYSVSREKKERFSLILESASTNQTSMYLCASSFHVTSGSGETQYFGPGTRLLVL.

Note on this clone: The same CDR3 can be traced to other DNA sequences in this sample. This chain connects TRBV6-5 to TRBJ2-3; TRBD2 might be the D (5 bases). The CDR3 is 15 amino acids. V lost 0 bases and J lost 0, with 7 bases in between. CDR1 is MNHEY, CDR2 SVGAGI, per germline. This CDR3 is CASSYSRGSTDTQYF. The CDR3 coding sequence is TGTGCCAGCAGTTACTCACGGGGAAGCACAGATACGCAGTATTTT.

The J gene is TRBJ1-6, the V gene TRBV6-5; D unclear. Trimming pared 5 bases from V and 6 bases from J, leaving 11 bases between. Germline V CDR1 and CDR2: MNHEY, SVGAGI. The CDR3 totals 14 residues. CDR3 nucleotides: TGTGCCAGCAGTATCGGAGATCGTAATTCACCCCTCCACTTT. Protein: CASSIGDRNSPLHF.